A single sample is the source of the 15 T cell receptor beta chains below, sequenced in a study of T cells in Graves' hyperthyroidism and ophthalmopathy (dated by TCRdb to about 2019). Libraries came from multiplex PCR. Instrument used: Illumina HiSeq 2000. Amplification of TCR beta CDR3 regions was carried out from RNA transcripts. The first round of RT-PCR for the TCR CDR3 was performed with the HTBI primer set and the Qiagen OneStep RT-PCR kit. TCRdb applied fastp at Q25 and MiXCR to the public reads, then kept only in-frame beta chains. CDR3 protein duplicates are merged, each entry listing the most common genes and DNA. The sample yields hundreds of thousands of distinct CDR3 sequences; 38% were counted once. Jointly, the top ten make up around 10% of the sample. Source material: blood. The receptors were sampled from a man aged 18-30 years with Graves' hyperthyroidism.

This clonotype was detected only a few times. This chain uses TRBV10-3 with TRBJ1-4, with 9 bases matching TRBD1. Germline lookup yields CDR1 ENHRY and CDR2 SYGVKD. The J segment lost 7 bases and the V segment lost 10 bases, leaving 13 bases of the junction unmatched. The length of the CDR3 is 15 residues. The CDR3 DNA reads TGTGCCAGCAGCATACAGGGGGCGCCAGGTGAAAAACTGTTTTTT. Its translation: CASSIQGAPGEKLFF.

This clonotype was observed many times. The V call is TRBV20-1, the J call TRBJ1-6; tentative D call: TRBD1 (6 bases). Germline V CDR1 and CDR2: DFQATT, SNEGSKA (reference sequence). This CDR3 is 14 amino acids long. V gave up 6 bases and J gave up 7 bases, with 16 bases separating them. The CDR3 is CSAEDSRVNSPLHF. DNA for the CDR3: TGCAGTGCAGAGGACAGCAGAGTAAATTCACCCCTCCACTTT.

In this sample, this clonotype turned up a few times. In nucleotides, the CDR3 is TGTGCCAGCAGCTTCCTTGGGACAGGGCACACTGAAGCTTTCTTT. Translation gives CASSFLGTGHTEAFF. The V gene is TRBV7-9, the J gene TRBJ1-1, with 9 nucleotides matching TRBD1. Losses at the gene ends were 3 bases for V and 3 bases for J; bases not matched to a gene: 5. This CDR3 comprises 15 residues. Germline V gene data show CDR1 as SEHNR and CDR2 as FQNEAQ (reference sequence).

The chain employs TRBV19 and TRBJ2-7, with 8 bases that match TRBD2. Germline CDR1 LNHDA, CDR2 SQIVND (reference sequence). The J segment lost 0 bases and the V segment lost 3 bases, leaving 4 bases of the junction unmatched. This CDR3 has 15 amino acids. In DNA, the CDR3 is TGTGCCAGTAGTATCTCGGGAGGGCTCTCCTACGAGCAGTACTTC. It encodes CASSISGGLSYEQYF.

This clonotype appeared a few times. This chain links TRBV7-3 with TRBJ1-6; 7 nucleotides agree with TRBD1. Germline V gives CDR1 SGHTA, CDR2 FQGTGA. The CDR3 totals 15 residues. V was clipped by 6 bases and J by 7 bases; unmatched bases: 9. CDR3 bases: TGTGCCAGCAGTGCGACAGGGAATTGGAATTCACCCCTCCACTTT. This translates into CASSATGNWNSPLHF.

As to this clonotype: A much larger clone is a single base away; this may be a read error. The chain carries TRBV20-1 and TRBJ1-5; the D gene is possibly TRBD1 (6 bases). Trimming took 7 bases from V and 0 from J, leaving 16 bases between them. The CDR3 length is 15 residues. In germline, CDR1 is DFQATT, CDR2 SNEGSKA (reference sequence). CDR3 region: CSVAQDRHSNQPQHF. In DNA form, the CDR3 reads TGCAGTGTCGCCCAGGACAGACATAGCAATCAGCCCCAGCATTTT.

The chain carries TRBV20-1 and TRBJ1-1; D gene unclear. V lost 6 bases to trimming and J lost 3 bases, with 11 bases between them. This CDR3 has 12 residues. CDR1 and CDR2 from the germline V gene are DFQATT and SNEGSKA (reference sequence). The chain's CDR3 is CSANTRYTEAFF. The CDR3 DNA reads TGCAGTGCAAACACTCGGTACACTGAAGCTTTCTTT.

V usage is TRBV10-3 and J usage is TRBJ2-1; D is possibly TRBD1 (6 bases). From germline, CDR1 is ENHRY and CDR2 SYGVKD. V was cut by 8 bases and J by 6 bases, with 17 bases left in between. The CDR3 covers 14 residues. The CDR3 loop reads CAIANPGVSNEQFF. As DNA, the CDR3 is TGTGCCATCGCTAATCCAGGGGTATCCAATGAGCAGTTCTTC.

The chain combines TRBV11-2 with TRBJ1-3; D is uncertain. V lost 1 base to trimming and J lost 4 bases, with 5 bases between them. The CDR3 runs to 13 residues. Germline V gives CDR1 SGHAT, CDR2 FQNNGV. The CDR3 nucleotides read TGTGCCAGCAGCTTAGTCGACGGAAACACCATATATTTT. Amino acid sequence: CASSLVDGNTIYF.

This clonotype was seen repeatedly, ten times or more. J is TRBJ2-5 and V is TRBV7-8, with 7 bases aligning to TRBD2. This CDR3 is 15 amino acids long. With V trimmed by 1 base and J by 3 bases, 5 bases remained unmatched. Germline loops: CDR1 SGHVS, CDR2 FQNEAQ. DNA for the CDR3: TGTGCCAGCAGCTTAGGAAGCGGGGCGGAAGAGACCCAGTACTTC. It codes for CASSLGSGAEETQYF.

V gene TRBV7-9 combines with J gene TRBJ2-2, with TRBD2 matching 8 bases. V lost 1 base and J lost 3; bases outside the gene matches: 4. The germline V gene encodes CDR1 SEHNR and CDR2 FQNEAQ (reference sequence). The CDR3 is made up of 16 amino acids. CDR3 in amino acids: CASSLGGGPYTGELFF. The CDR3 DNA sequence: TGTGCCAGCAGCTTAGGCGGGGGGCCGTACACCGGGGAGCTGTTTTTT.

In its sample, this clonotype was seen a few times. DNA of the CDR3: TGTGCCACCAGCGTCAGGGGGCGCGACTATGGCTACACCTTC. It encodes CATSVRGRDYGYTF. The chain links TRBV15 to TRBJ1-2; 8 nucleotides match TRBD1. Germline V CDR1 and CDR2: LNHNV, YYDKDF (reference sequence). The CDR3 spans 14 residues. V shed 5 bases, J shed 3 bases, and the junction held 5 bases outside the gene matches.

In DNA form, the CDR3 reads TGTGCCAGCAGCCCGGGGGGTAGCGGGAGGGCCATCGAGCAGTACTTC. It encodes CASSPGGSGRAIEQYF. The chain has TRBV5-4 and TRBJ2-7; TRBD2 matches at 11 bases. This CDR3 is 16 amino acids long. Germline CDR1 SGHNT, CDR2 YYREEE (reference sequence). V lost 4 bases, J lost 6 bases, and 12 bases stayed unmatched. The variable domain in full, with the rest retrieved from reference TRBV5-4 and TRBJ2-7, is ETGVTQSPTHLIKTRGQQVTLRCSSQSGHNTVSWYQQALGQGPQFIFQYYREEENGRGNFPPRFSGLQFPNYSSELNVNALELDDSALYLCASSPGGSGRAIEQYFGPGTRLTVT.

The rearrangement joins TRBV19 to TRBJ2-7; D unresolved. The CDR3 has 15 amino acids. CDR1 and CDR2 from the germline V gene are LNHDA and SQIVND (reference sequence). V gave up 1 base and J gave up 1 base, with 11 bases separating them. The CDR3 loop reads CASSIAEGDSYEQYF. The CDR3 region has the DNA TGTGCCAGTAGTATAGCTGAAGGAGATTCCTACGAGCAGTACTTC.

V and J are TRBV19 and TRBJ1-5; D is perhaps TRBD1 (6 bases). The CDR3 covers 16 residues. V dropped 5 bases and J dropped 1 base, with 15 bases sitting between them. Germline V gene lookup returns CDR1 LNHDA and CDR2 SQIVND (reference sequence). In nucleotides, the CDR3 is TGTGCCAGTAGTTCAACAGGGACGGAAAGCAATCAGCCCCAGCATTTT. Translation: CASSSTGTESNQPQHF.